The next 20 T cell receptor beta chains were all read from a single sample in a study of blood T cell repertoires in COVID-19. Libraries were prepared by immunoSEQ multiplex PCR; TCRdb keeps only in-frame clonotypes and omits some of them. The sample records about 230,000 clones, over 65% being singletons. The sequencing input was peripheral blood. These receptors were taken from a woman aged 65 to 85 with active or convalescent COVID-19.

This chain links TRBV27 with TRBJ2-1; TRBD2 aligns across 10 bases. Germline CDR1 and CDR2: MNHEY and SMNVEV (reference sequence). The CDR3 covers 18 residues. V lost 3 bases and J lost 0; bases outside the gene matches: 8. The CDR3 nucleotides are TGTGCCAGCAGTTTTAGGCGACTAGCGGGCCTCTCCTACAATGAGCAGTTCTTC. This translates into CASSFRRLAGLSYNEQFF.

V gene TRBV28 combines with J gene TRBJ1-3, with 7 nucleotides matching TRBD1. V shed 10 bases, J shed 0 bases, and the junction held 9 bases outside the gene matches. The CDR3 is 15 residues long. Germline lookup yields CDR1 MDHEN and CDR2 SYDVKM. The CDR3 nucleotides are TGTGCCACCCTGACAGGGTCATTCTCTGGAAACACCATATATTTT. Its protein is CATLTGSFSGNTIYF.

The rearrangement links TRBV2 to TRBJ2-1, with D perhaps TRBD2 (6 bases). V gave up 1 base and J gave up 5 bases, with 9 bases separating them. This CDR3 has 14 residues. The germline V gene encodes CDR1 SNHLY and CDR2 FYNNEI. This CDR3 is CASSEVAADNEQFF. DNA of the CDR3: TGTGCCAGCAGTGAAGTAGCGGCGGACAATGAGCAGTTCTTC.

The CDR3 spells CAWSRGTWEAFF. The CDR3 DNA reads TGTGCCTGGAGTCGTGGGACATGGGAAGCTTTCTTT. The chain links TRBV30 to TRBJ1-1, with D tentatively TRBD1 (6 bases). V lost 2 bases and J 8 bases, leaving 12 bases between the germline ends. The CDR3 length is 12 residues. Looked up from germline, CDR1 is GTSNPN and CDR2 is SVGIG (reference sequence).

The V and J genes are TRBV7-6 and TRBJ2-3; TRBD2 matches at 9 bases. Per germline, CDR1 SGHVS and CDR2 FNYEAQ. With 4 bases clipped from V and 5 bases from J, the junction kept 7 bases outside the gene matches. The CDR3 is 15 amino acids. CDR3 bases: TGTGCCAGCAGCTGGGGCGGGGGGGCCCAAGATACGCAGTATTTT. Encoded protein: CASSWGGGAQDTQYF.

The rearrangement links TRBV6-2 or TRBV6-3 to TRBJ2-7, with D tentatively TRBD2 (5 bases). From germline, CDR1 is MNHEY and CDR2 SVGEGT. The germline V and J ends were trimmed by 4 bases and 5 bases, with 24 bases remaining between them. This CDR3 is 17 amino acids long. The CDR3 reads CASSWWARTDEGNEQYF. CDR3 in DNA: TGTGCCAGCAGTTGGTGGGCCCGGACCGACGAGGGTAACGAGCAGTACTTC.

This clone has only a few counts. V usage is TRBV7-3 and J usage is TRBJ2-2, with TRBD1 matching 9 bases. CDR1 is SGHTA and CDR2 is FQGTGA in the germline V gene. The V gene end was trimmed by 5 bases and the J gene end by 7 bases; junction bases not matched to a gene: 2. This CDR3 comprises 13 residues. DNA for the CDR3: TGTGCCAGCAGCCGACAGGGGGACGGGGAGCTGTTTTTT. This codes for CASSRQGDGELFF.

This clone showed up just a few times. The V gene is TRBV7-2, the J gene TRBJ1-2; 7 nucleotides match TRBD1. This CDR3 spans 15 amino acids. V lost 7 bases and J lost 2; bases outside the gene matches: 10. In germline, CDR1 is SGHTA, CDR2 FQGNSA. This CDR3 is CASIFSTGLNYGYTF. CDR3 DNA sequence: TGTGCCAGCATCTTTTCGACAGGGTTAAACTATGGCTACACCTTC.

This chain joins TRBV24-1 and TRBJ2-1, with D tentatively TRBD1 (5 bases). CDR1 is KGHDR, CDR2 SFDVKD, per germline. V was pared by 4 bases and J by 2 bases, with 11 bases between. The CDR3 has 15 amino acids. The CDR3 DNA reads as TGTGCCACCAGTGACCAGGGTCCCCCCTACAATGAGCAGTTCTTC. Translation: CATSDQGPPYNEQFF.

V usage is TRBV15 and J usage is TRBJ2-2, with D possibly matching TRBD2 (6 bases). CDR1 and CDR2 (germline): LNHNV, YYDKDF (reference sequence). The length of the CDR3 is 14 residues. Trimming removed 0 bases from V and 6 bases from J, with 8 bases in between. The CDR3 loop is CATSRDPGAGELFF. Written as DNA, the CDR3 is TGTGCCACCAGCAGAGATCCGGGGGCCGGGGAGCTGTTTTTT.

This clone was detected once. The chain combines TRBV13 with TRBJ1-1, with D possibly matching TRBD1 (5 bases). Trimming removed 4 bases from V and 0 bases from J, with 12 bases in between. The germline gives CDR1 PRHDT, CDR2 FYEKMQ (reference sequence). This CDR3 has 15 amino acids. For the CDR3, the DNA is TGTGCCAGCAGCTACAGGACACGCATGAACACTGAAGCTTTCTTT. Protein: CASSYRTRMNTEAFF.

This chain uses TRBV4-2 with TRBJ2-1; 9 bases line up with TRBD2. The germline V gene has CDR1 LGHNA and CDR2 YNFKEQ. J was trimmed by 4 bases and V by 4 bases; bases with no gene match: 8. This CDR3 spans 16 amino acids. Here the CDR3 reads CASSPLAGEKYNEQFF. In DNA, the CDR3 is TGTGCCAGCAGCCCTTTAGCGGGGGAGAAATACAATGAGCAGTTCTTC.

V is TRBV10-2 and J is TRBJ1-5; D is uncertain. V was clipped by 2 bases and J by 3 bases, with 11 bases between them. Germline V gene lookup returns CDR1 WSHSY and CDR2 SAAADI. This CDR3 region has 15 residues. The CDR3 region is CASSETKTFNQPQHF. In DNA, the CDR3 is TGCGCCAGCAGTGAGACGAAGACATTCAATCAGCCCCAGCATTTT.

The chain combines TRBV2 with TRBJ1-4, with D possibly TRBD1 on 5 matching bases. CDR3 size: 14 residues. Trimming shortened V by 5 bases and J by 8 bases, and 15 bases separated the two germline ends. The V gene's germline CDR1 is SNHLY and CDR2 FYNNEI. The CDR3 DNA reads as TGTGCCAGCAGTTTGCAGGGATTGTGGGAAAAACTGTTTTTT. Protein: CASSLQGLWEKLFF.

The J gene is TRBJ2-1, the V gene TRBV3-1 (or the pseudogene TRBV3-2); 8 bases are a match to TRBD2. The V and J ends lost 4 bases and 6 bases, in that order; junction bases with no gene match: 2. CDR3 length equals 13 residues. Per germline, CDR1 LGHDT and CDR2 YNNKEL (reference sequence). DNA of the CDR3: TGTGCCAGCAGCCTAACTAGCGGCAATGAGCAGTTCTTC. It specifies CASSLTSGNEQFF.

This clone was seen only once. The genes are TRBV27 and TRBJ1-1, with 8 nucleotides matching TRBD1. The V and J ends lost 4 bases and 5 bases, in that order; junction bases with no gene match: 6. CDR3 length equals 14 residues. In germline, CDR1 is MNHEY, CDR2 SMNVEV (reference sequence). CDR3 sequence (DNA): TGTGCCAGCAGTTACGGACAGGGTAGGACTGAAGCTTTCTTT. Translating it yields CASSYGQGRTEAFF.

This chain connects TRBV28 to TRBJ2-1; D call uncertain. V was pared by 7 bases and J by 7 bases, with 11 bases between. Germline CDR1 MDHEN, CDR2 SYDVKM. The CDR3 totals 12 residues. The chain's CDR3 is CASTSEWNEQFF. The CDR3 region has the DNA TGTGCCAGCACCTCCGAGTGGAATGAGCAGTTCTTC.

The J gene is TRBJ2-7, the V gene TRBV7-9, with 9 bases lining up with TRBD1. CDR1 and CDR2 from the germline V gene are SEHNR and FQNEAQ (reference sequence). The ends lost 5 bases at V and 4 bases at J; junction bases unmatched: 9. The CDR3 contains 15 residues. The DNA of the CDR3 is TGTGCCAGCAGCGGTGGAGGGGACAGGGCGTACGAGCAGTACTTC. Its protein is CASSGGGDRAYEQYF. The full variable domain, in which reference TRBV7-9 and TRBJ2-7 provide the parts outside the CDR3, is DTGVSQNPRHKITKRGQNVTFRCDPISEHNRLYWYRQTLGQGPEFLTYFQNEAQLEKSRLLSDRFSAERPKGSFSTLEIQRTEQGDSAMYLCASSGGGDRAYEQYFGPGTRLTVT.

This sequence joins TRBV3-1 (or the pseudogene TRBV3-2) and TRBJ1-1; 9 nucleotides agree with TRBD1. The CDR3 is 13 residues long. The trim removed 4 bases at V and 9 bases at J, leaving 6 bases unmatched. CDR1 is LGHDT, CDR2 YNNKEL, per germline (reference sequence). CDR3 in amino acids: CASSLGTGSQAFF. The CDR3 nucleotides read TGTGCCAGCAGCCTGGGGACAGGGTCACAAGCTTTCTTT.

This clone came up a few times. The chain is built from TRBV12-3 or TRBV12-4 and TRBJ2-7; no reliable D call. Trimming removed 4 bases from V and 2 bases from J, with 6 bases in between. CDR3 size: 12 residues. The CDR3 region is CASSSTPYEQYF. The CDR3 DNA sequence: TGTGCCAGCAGTTCCACTCCCTACGAGCAGTACTTC.